The clone carrying this T cell receptor beta chain was observed a handful of times. Its antigen is as yet unknown. Trimming removed 1 base at V and 1 base at J, with 6 bases between. CDR3 length: 15 residues. The V gene's germline CDR1 is SGHDT and CDR2 YYEEEE. The entry originates in a study of cytomegalovirus exposure and HLA in healthy donors. The study's findings and limits: In a later analysis, V- and J-gene trimming of beta chains associated with a DCLRE1C missense variant, replicated independently. Most subjects' HLA-A and HLA-B alleles were reportedly predicted from TCR beta sequences. As a later analysis showed, several of the most significant clusters appeared to be linked to common viral pathogens.

The PCR was carried out with 60 Vbeta primers and 13 Jbeta primers. The method was immunoSEQ multiplex PCR; TCRdb's version includes in-frame clones alone and lacks a portion of them. The sample contains roughly 90,000 clones, around three quarters of which appear only once. This sequence was found in a man between 25 and 39 years old in good health and CMV-seronegative. Sequencing was done on a sample of PBMCs. This chain links TRBV5-6 with TRBJ2-6; D uncertain. This chain's CDR3 is CASSLPFSGANVLTF. The CDR3 bases are TGTGCCAGCAGCTTGCCCTTTTCTGGGGCCAACGTCCTGACTTTC.